This T cell receptor beta chain was recorded in a study of a mutant IDH1 vaccine in newly diagnosed glioma. Background on the study: Eight vaccinations were given in weeks 1, 3, 5, 7, 11, 15, 19 and 23. Standard pretreatment was either radiotherapy, temozolomide, or, for most, radiochemotherapy with temozolomide.

Time point described: week 5, during vaccination. Mutant IDH1 20-mer peptide, at 300 ug, made up each vaccine dose, with topical imiquimod. Trimming took 6 bases from V and 6 from J; bases not matched to a gene: 9. The CDR3 runs to 14 residues. Looked up from germline, CDR1 is ENHRY and CDR2 is SYGVKD. Comment on this clone: What it binds is not known.

The table came from immunoSEQ multiplex PCR; TCRdb's copy has only in-frame clones and leaves some out. Here the sample spans fewer than 70,000 clones, about nine tenths being singletons. The sample in question was PBMCs, obtained from a glioma patient whose treatment included an IDH1 peptide vaccine. This receptor was identified in a middle-aged woman with glioma. The V gene is TRBV10-3, the J gene TRBJ1-2, with 8 nucleotides matching TRBD1. The CDR3 DNA sequence: TGTGCCATCAGAAAGCCAGGGGGCGGGGATGGCTACACCTTC. It yields the protein CAIRKPGGGDGYTF.